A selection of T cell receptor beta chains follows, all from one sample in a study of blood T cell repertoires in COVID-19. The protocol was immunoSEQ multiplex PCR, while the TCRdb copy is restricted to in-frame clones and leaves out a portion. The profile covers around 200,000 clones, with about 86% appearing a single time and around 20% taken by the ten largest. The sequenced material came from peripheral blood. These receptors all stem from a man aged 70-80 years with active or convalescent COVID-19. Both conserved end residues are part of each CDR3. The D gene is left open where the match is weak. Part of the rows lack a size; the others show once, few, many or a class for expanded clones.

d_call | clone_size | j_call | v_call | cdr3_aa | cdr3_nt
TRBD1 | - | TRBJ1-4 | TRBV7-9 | CASTVGQANILFF | TGTGCCAGCACCGTAGGACAGGCCAACATACTGTTTTTT
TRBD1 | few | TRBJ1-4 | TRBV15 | CATSRDRTGLAEKLFF | TGTGCCACCAGCAGAGACAGGACAGGGTTAGCTGAAAAACTGTTTTTT
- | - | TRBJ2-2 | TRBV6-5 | CASASRGNTGELFF | TGTGCCAGCGCTAGCAGGGGGAACACCGGGGAGCTGTTTTTT
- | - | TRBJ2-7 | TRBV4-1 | CASSPLGGGEQYF | TGCGCCAGCAGCCCATTGGGGGGAGGCGAGCAGTACTTC
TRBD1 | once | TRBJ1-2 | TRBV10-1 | CAIWGTGGNYGYTF | TGCGCCATCTGGGGGACAGGGGGAAACTATGGCTACACCTTC
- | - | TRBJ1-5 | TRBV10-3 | CAIRRDTDQPQHF | TGTGCCATCAGGAGGGACACCGATCAGCCCCAGCATTTT
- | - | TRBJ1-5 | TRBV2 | CASKGGGYQPQHF | TGTGCCAGCAAGGGTGGAGGGTATCAGCCCCAGCATTTT
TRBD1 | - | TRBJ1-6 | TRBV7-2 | CASSLQGANNSPLHF | TGTGCCAGCAGCTTACAGGGGGCAAATAATTCACCCCTCCACTTT
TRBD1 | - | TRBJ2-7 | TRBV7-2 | CASSSRQGSVYEQYF | TGTGCCAGCAGCTCCCGACAGGGCTCGGTTTACGAGCAGTACTTC
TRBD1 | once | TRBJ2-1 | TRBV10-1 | CASSPGWQGVYNEQFF | TGCGCCAGTTCCCCCGGCTGGCAGGGGGTCTACAATGAGCAGTTCTTC
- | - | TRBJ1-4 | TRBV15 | CATSRVGGATNEKLFF | TGTGCCACCAGCAGAGTCGGCGGCGCAACTAATGAAAAACTGTTTTTT
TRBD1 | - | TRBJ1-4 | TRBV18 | CASSPSFQGEVEKLFF | TGTGCCAGCTCACCATCATTCCAGGGGGAGGTTGAAAAACTGTTTTTT
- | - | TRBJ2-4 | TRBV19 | CASSISRQNIQYF | TGTGCCAGTAGTATTAGTCGCCAAAACATTCAGTACTTC
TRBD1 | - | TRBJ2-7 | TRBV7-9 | CASSLAEDRKYF | TGTGCCAGCAGCTTAGCGGAGGACAGGAAGTACTTC